Each of the 15 T cell receptor beta chains below was sequenced from the same sample in a study of PD-1 blockade in classical Hodgkin lymphoma. Documented time point: cycle 4 day 1 (C4D1), after more than 5 weeks of nivolumab. Each patient relapsed following autologous stem cell transplantation, and prior brentuximab vedotin exposure differed. The table came from immunoSEQ multiplex PCR; TCRdb's copy has only in-frame clones and leaves some out. In the table there are about 64,000 clones, around 94% of which are singletons. The sequencing used peripheral blood mononuclear cells (PBMCs), collected before the fourth cycle of nivolumab. These receptors were collected from a human donor with classical Hodgkin lymphoma.

The CDR3 region has the DNA TGTGCCAGTAGCCCCCCCGGCCCTATCAATGAGCAGTTCTTC. It is translated as CASSPPGPINEQFF. This rearrangement joins TRBV19 to TRBJ2-1, with D unclear. Deletions cut 6 bases from V and 6 bases from J, with 15 bases between. This CDR3 contains 14 residues. The germline gives CDR1 LNHDA, CDR2 SQIVND (reference sequence).

V usage is TRBV5-1 and J usage is TRBJ1-3; maybe TRBD1 (6 bases). Trimming pared 7 bases from V and 6 bases from J, leaving 17 bases between. The CDR3 runs to 14 residues. In germline, CDR1 is SGHRS, CDR2 YFSETQ. DNA for the CDR3: TGCGCCAGCCACAACAGGGAACAGGCAAACACCATATATTTT. This encodes CASHNREQANTIYF.

The chain recombines TRBV15 with TRBJ2-3; 7 nucleotides match TRBD2. The junction had 12 bases not matched to a gene; V was cut back by 1 base and J by 2 bases. The germline gives CDR1 LNHNV, CDR2 YYDKDF (reference sequence). The CDR3 runs 18 residues. Here the CDR3 DNA reads TGTGCCACCAGCAGAGCCCACTGGGAGCGGGATCACACAGATACGCAGTATTTT. Protein: CATSRAHWERDHTDTQYF.

This rearrangement joins TRBV11-1 to TRBJ2-7; D unresolved. V gave up 5 bases and J gave up 1 base, with 15 bases separating them. CDR3 size: 15 residues. Per germline, CDR1 SGHAT and CDR2 FQDESV (reference sequence). The CDR3 is CASSRQAPGSYEQYF. In DNA form, the CDR3 reads TGTGCCAGCAGCAGGCAGGCTCCTGGGTCCTACGAGCAGTACTTC.

The rearrangement uses TRBV28 and TRBJ2-2, with 10 bases lining up with TRBD1. CDR1 is MDHEN, CDR2 SYDVKM, per germline. Trimming cost V 4 bases and J 5 bases; bases outside gene matches: 7. This CDR3 region has 16 residues. The CDR3 DNA reads TGTGCCAGCAGTTCAGGGGACAGGGGCCGGACCGGGGAGCTGTTTTTT. Residues: CASSSGDRGRTGELFF.

This clone was counted a few times. The chain links TRBV28 to TRBJ1-1; the D gene is possibly TRBD1 (6 bases). The CDR3 extends over 14 amino acids. The ends were cut back, 5 bases at V and 0 bases at J, with 10 bases in the middle. CDR1 and CDR2 from the germline V gene are MDHEN and SYDVKM. CDR3 bases: TGTGCCAGCAGTGACCAGGGGTTGAACACTGAAGCTTTCTTT. The encoded protein is CASSDQGLNTEAFF.

V usage is TRBV28 and J usage is TRBJ2-7; the D gene is possibly TRBD1 (5 bases). V was cut by 7 bases and J by 5 bases, with 15 bases left in between. From germline, CDR1 is MDHEN and CDR2 SYDVKM. The CDR3 is made up of 13 amino acids. The CDR3: CASTQGAQHEQYF. DNA of the CDR3: TGTGCCAGCACCCAGGGCGCGCAACACGAGCAGTACTTC.

V and J are TRBV7-9 and TRBJ2-2, with TRBD2 matching over 7 bases. Trimming at V came to 1 base and at J to 1 base, leaving 0 bases not matched to a gene. CDR1 SEHNR and CDR2 FQNEAQ come from the germline V gene (reference sequence). The CDR3 loop spans 15 amino acids. For the CDR3, the DNA is TGTGCCAGCAGCTTAGGCGGGGGGAACACCGGGGAGCTGTTTTTT. Amino acids: CASSLGGGNTGELFF.

V gene TRBV27 combines with J gene TRBJ2-2, with a tentative D call TRBD2 (6 bases). The CDR3 covers 13 residues. The germline V gene encodes CDR1 MNHEY and CDR2 SMNVEV (reference sequence). V lost 3 bases and J 5 bases, leaving 7 bases between the germline ends. The CDR3 protein is CASSFRGTGELFF. CDR3 in DNA: TGTGCCAGCAGTTTTCGGGGGACCGGGGAGCTGTTTTTT.

This clone was counted a single time. The V call is TRBV6-6, the J call TRBJ2-7, with D uncertain. The CDR3 covers 12 residues. Germline CDR1 is MNHNY and CDR2 is SVGAGI (reference sequence). The V gene lost 5 bases and the J gene lost 4 bases, with 9 bases spanning the gap. CDR3 sequence (DNA): TGTGCCAGCAGTGACCCCCTGTACGAGCAGTACTTC. Translation gives CASSDPLYEQYF.

CDR3 amino acids: CASSVRGNTGELFF. The CDR3 DNA is TGTGCCAGCAGCGTTAGGGGGAACACCGGGGAGCTGTTTTTT. The chain joins TRBV9 to TRBJ2-2; maybe TRBD1 (5 bases). In germline, CDR1 is SGDLS, CDR2 YYNGEE. The ends were cut back, 2 bases at V and 1 base at J, with 6 bases in the middle. The CDR3 is 14 amino acids. Based on the CDR3 plus reference TRBV9 and TRBJ2-2, the full variable domain is DSGVTQTPKHLITATGQRVTLRCSPRSGDLSVYWYQQSLDQGLQFLIQYYNGEERAKGNILERFSAQQFPDLHSELNLSSLELGDSALYFCASSVRGNTGELFFGEGSRLTVL.

This chain connects TRBV4-1 to TRBJ2-2; TRBD1 matches 8 bases. V was pared by 8 bases and J by 1 base, with 9 bases of the junction left unmatched. The CDR3 covers 16 residues. Germline loops: CDR1 MGHRA, CDR2 YSYEKL. DNA for the CDR3: TGCGCCAGCTCAGCCCCAGACAGGGGGAACACCGGGGAGCTGTTTTTT. Protein: CASSAPDRGNTGELFF.

The rearrangement links TRBV6-1 to TRBJ2-7; D is unclear. The CDR3 is 12 residues long. Germline values: CDR1 MNHNS, CDR2 SASEGT. Trimming stripped 3 bases from V and 2 bases from J, with 5 bases between. The CDR3 protein is CASSDRTYEQYF. CDR3 nucleotides: TGTGCCAGCAGTGACAGAACCTACGAGCAGTACTTC.

This sequence joins TRBV5-1 and TRBJ2-1, with no clear D. CDR1 SGHRS and CDR2 YFSETQ come from the germline V gene. This CDR3 comprises 13 residues. V dropped 2 bases and J dropped 5 bases, with 8 bases sitting between them. The CDR3 coding sequence is TGCGCCAGCAGCTTAACGGAAGACAATGAGCAGTTCTTC. It is translated as CASSLTEDNEQFF.

This chain uses TRBV5-4 with TRBJ1-5, with D tentatively TRBD1 (6 bases). The germline V gene has CDR1 SGHNT and CDR2 YYREEE (reference sequence). CDR3 length equals 14 residues. V was shortened by 0 bases and J by 5 bases, with 9 bases between the two germline ends. The CDR3 DNA reads TGTGCCAGCAGCTTGGGACAGGTTTATCAGCCCCAGCATTTT. As protein: CASSLGQVYQPQHF.